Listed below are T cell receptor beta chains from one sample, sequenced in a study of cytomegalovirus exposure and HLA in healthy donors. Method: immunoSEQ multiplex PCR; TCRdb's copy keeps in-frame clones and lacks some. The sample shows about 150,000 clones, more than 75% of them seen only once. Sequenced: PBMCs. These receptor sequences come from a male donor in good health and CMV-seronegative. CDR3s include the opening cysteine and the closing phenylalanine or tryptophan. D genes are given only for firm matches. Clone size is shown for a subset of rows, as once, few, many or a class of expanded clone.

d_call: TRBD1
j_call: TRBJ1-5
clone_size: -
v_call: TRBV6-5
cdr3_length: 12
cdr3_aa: CASSETGWPQHF
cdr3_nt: TGTGCCAGCAGTGAGACAGGGTGGCCCCAGCATTTT

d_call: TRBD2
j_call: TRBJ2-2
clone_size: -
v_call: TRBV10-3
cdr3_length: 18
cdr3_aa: CAISDRTSGDPNTGELFF
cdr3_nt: TGTGCCATCAGTGATAGGACTAGCGGGGATCCGAACACCGGGGAGCTGTTTTTT

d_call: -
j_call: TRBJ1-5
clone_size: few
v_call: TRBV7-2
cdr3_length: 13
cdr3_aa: CASSLRGNQPQHF
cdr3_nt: TGTGCCAGCAGCTTACGGGGAAATCAGCCCCAGCATTTT

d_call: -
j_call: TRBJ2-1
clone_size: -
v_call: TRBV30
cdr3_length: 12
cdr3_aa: CAWIGGWNEQFF
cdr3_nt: TGTGCCTGGATCGGAGGGTGGAATGAGCAGTTCTTC

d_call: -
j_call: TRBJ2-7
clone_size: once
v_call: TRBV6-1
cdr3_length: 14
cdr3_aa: CASRGSTGSYEQYF
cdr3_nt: TGTGCCAGCAGAGGCTCTACAGGGTCCTACGAGCAGTACTTC

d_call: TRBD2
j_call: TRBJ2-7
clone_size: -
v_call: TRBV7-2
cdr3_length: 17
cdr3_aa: CASSRGTSGRATYEQYF
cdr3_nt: TGTGCCAGCAGCAGGGGGACTAGCGGGAGGGCCACGTACGAGCAGTACTTC

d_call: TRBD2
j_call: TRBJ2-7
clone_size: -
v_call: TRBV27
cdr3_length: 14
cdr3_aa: CASAASGRPYEQYF
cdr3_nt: TGTGCCAGCGCCGCTAGCGGGCGTCCCTACGAGCAGTACTTC

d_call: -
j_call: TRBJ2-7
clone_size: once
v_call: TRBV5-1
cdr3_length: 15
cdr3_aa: CASSPQVTGSFEQYF
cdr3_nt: TGCGCCAGCAGCCCCCAGGTAACAGGGTCTTTCGAGCAGTACTTC

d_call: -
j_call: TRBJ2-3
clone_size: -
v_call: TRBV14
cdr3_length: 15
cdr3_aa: CASSHGLAGTDTQYF
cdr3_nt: TGTGCCAGCAGCCATGGTCTAGCAGGCACAGATACGCAGTATTTT

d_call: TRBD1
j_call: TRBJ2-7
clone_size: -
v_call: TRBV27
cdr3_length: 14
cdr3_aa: CASSSYGQGYEQYF
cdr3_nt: TGTGCCAGCAGTTCCTACGGACAGGGCTACGAGCAGTACTTC

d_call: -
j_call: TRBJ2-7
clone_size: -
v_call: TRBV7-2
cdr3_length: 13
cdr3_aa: CASSRRQAYEQYF
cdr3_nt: TGTGCCAGCAGCAGACGACAGGCCTACGAGCAGTACTTC

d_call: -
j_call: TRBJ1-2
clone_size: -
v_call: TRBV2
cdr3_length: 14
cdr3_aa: CASSTPDTNYGYTF
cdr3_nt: TGTGCCAGCAGTACCCCGGACACTAACTATGGCTACACCTTC

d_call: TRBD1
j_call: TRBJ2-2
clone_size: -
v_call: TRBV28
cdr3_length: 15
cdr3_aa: CASSAYRGDTGELFF
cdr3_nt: TGTGCCAGCAGTGCCTACAGGGGGGACACCGGGGAGCTGTTTTTT

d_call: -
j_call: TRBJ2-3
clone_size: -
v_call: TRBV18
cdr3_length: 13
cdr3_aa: CASSPPTVDTQYF
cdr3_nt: TGTGCCAGCTCACCACCAACAGTTGATACGCAGTATTTT

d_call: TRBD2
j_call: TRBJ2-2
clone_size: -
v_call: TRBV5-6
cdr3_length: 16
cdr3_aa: CASSRTSGRVTGELFF
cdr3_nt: TGTGCCAGCAGCAGGACTAGCGGGAGAGTCACCGGGGAGCTGTTTTTT

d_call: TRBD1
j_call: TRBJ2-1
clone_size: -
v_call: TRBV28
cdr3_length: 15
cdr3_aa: CASSHRDRGKGEQFF
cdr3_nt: TGTGCCAGCAGTCACCGGGACAGGGGAAAGGGTGAGCAGTTCTTC

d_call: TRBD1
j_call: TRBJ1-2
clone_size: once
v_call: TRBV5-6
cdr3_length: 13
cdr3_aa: CASSPGQNYGYTF
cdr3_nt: TGTGCCAGCAGCCCGGGACAGAACTATGGCTACACCTTC

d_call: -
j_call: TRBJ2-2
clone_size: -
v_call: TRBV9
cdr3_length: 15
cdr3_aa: CASSVYSGNTGELFF
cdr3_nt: TGTGCCAGCAGCGTATACTCAGGGAACACCGGGGAGCTGTTTTTT

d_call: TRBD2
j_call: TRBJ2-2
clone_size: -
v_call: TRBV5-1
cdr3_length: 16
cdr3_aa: CASSLGLAGSTGELFF
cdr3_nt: TGCGCCAGCAGCTTGGGGCTAGCGGGAAGCACCGGGGAGCTGTTTTTT

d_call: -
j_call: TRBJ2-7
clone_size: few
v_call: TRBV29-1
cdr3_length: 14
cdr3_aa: CSVERPKEIYEQYF
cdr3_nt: TGCAGCGTTGAAAGACCTAAGGAGATCTACGAGCAGTACTTC

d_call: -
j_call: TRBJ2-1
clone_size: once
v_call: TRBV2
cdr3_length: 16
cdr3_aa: CASSVSGGTEYNEQFF
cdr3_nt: TGTGCCAGCAGTGTCTCTGGGGGGACAGAGTACAATGAGCAGTTCTTC

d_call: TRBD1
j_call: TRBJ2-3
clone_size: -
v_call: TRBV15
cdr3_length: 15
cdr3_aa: CATSRGAGGLGTQYF
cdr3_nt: TGTGCCACCAGCAGAGGAGCAGGGGGCCTTGGTACGCAGTATTTT

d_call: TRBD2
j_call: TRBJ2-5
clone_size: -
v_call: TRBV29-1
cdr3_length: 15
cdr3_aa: CSAASGSTMGETQYF
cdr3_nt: TGCAGCGCTGCTAGCGGGAGTACGATGGGAGAGACCCAGTACTTC

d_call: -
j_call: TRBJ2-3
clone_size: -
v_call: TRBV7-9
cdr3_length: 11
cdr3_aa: CALAGADTQYF
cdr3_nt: TGTGCCCTCGCTGGAGCAGATACGCAGTATTTT

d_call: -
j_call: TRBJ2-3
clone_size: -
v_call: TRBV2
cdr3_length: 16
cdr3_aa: CASRTLGGGGTDTQYF
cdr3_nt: TGTGCCAGCAGGACCCTCGGGGGAGGGGGGACAGATACGCAGTATTTT

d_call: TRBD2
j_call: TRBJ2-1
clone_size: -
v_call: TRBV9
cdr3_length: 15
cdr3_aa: CASSRTSGTYNEQFF
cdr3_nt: TGTGCCAGCAGCCGTACTAGCGGGACCTACAATGAGCAGTTCTTC

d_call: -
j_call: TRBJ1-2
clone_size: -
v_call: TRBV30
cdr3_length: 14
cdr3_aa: CAWSVRDGNYVYTF
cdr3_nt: TGTGCCTGGAGTGTACGTGACGGGAACTATGTCTACACCTTC

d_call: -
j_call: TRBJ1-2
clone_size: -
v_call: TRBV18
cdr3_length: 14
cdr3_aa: CASSPPGIEYGYTF
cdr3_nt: TGTGCCAGCTCACCACCCGGTATCGAATATGGCTACACCTTC

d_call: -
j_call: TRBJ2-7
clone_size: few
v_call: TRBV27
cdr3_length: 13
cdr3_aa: CASSWGDSYEQYF
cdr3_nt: TGTGCCAGCAGTTGGGGCGACTCCTACGAGCAGTACTTC

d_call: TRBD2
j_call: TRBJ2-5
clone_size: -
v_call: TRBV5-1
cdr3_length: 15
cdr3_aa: CASSSGSGRRETQYF
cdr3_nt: TGCGCCAGCAGCTCGGGGAGCGGGAGAAGGGAGACCCAGTACTTC

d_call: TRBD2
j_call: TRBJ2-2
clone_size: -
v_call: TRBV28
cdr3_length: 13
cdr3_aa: CASSLTSPGELFF
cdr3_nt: TGTGCCAGCAGTTTGACTAGCCCCGGGGAGCTGTTTTTT

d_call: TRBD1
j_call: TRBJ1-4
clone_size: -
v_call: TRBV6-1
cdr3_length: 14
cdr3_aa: CASSDRGLREKLFF
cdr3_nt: TGTGCCAGCAGTGATAGGGGGCTAAGGGAAAAACTGTTTTTT

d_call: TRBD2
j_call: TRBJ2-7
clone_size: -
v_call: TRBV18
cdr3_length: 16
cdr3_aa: CASSTTAGLAGEVQYF
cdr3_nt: TGTGCCAGCTCTACCACGGCGGGACTAGCGGGGGAGGTGCAGTACTTC

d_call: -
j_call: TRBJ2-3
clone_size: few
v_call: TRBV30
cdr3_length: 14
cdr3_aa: CAWSLSGGADTQYF
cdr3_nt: TGTGCCTGGAGTCTGAGCGGAGGGGCAGATACGCAGTATTTT

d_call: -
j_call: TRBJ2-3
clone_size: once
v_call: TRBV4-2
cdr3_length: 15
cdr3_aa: CASSQDGAPLDTQYF
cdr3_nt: TGTGCCAGCAGCCAAGATGGGGCCCCGCTCGATACGCAGTATTTT

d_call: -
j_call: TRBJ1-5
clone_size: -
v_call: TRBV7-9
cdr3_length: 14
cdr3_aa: CSSSLGTSLEPQHF
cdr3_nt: TGTTCCAGCAGCTTAGGGACATCCCTGGAGCCCCAGCATTTT

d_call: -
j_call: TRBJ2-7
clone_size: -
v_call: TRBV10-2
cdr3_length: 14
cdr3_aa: CASSEGGDPYEQYF
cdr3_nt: TGCGCCAGCAGTGAAGGGGGGGACCCCTACGAGCAGTACTTC

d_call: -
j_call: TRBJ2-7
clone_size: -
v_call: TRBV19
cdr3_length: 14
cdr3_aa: CASSIPGESAEQYF
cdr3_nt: TGTGCCAGTAGTATTCCAGGGGAAAGCGCCGAGCAGTACTTC

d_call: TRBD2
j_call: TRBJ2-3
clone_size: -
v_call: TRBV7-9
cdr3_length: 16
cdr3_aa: CASSSPGAGVADTQYF
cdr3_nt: TGTGCCAGCAGCTCACCGGGAGCGGGGGTGGCAGATACGCAGTATTTT

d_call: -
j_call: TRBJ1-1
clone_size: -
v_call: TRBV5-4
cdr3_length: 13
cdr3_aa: CASQPWGITEAFF
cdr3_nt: TGTGCCAGCCAACCATGGGGCATCACTGAAGCTTTCTTT

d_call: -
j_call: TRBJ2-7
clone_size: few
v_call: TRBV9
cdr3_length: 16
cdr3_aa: CASSPRGAGDSYEQYF
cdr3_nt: TGTGCCAGCAGCCCCCGGGGGGCGGGAGACTCCTACGAGCAGTACTTC

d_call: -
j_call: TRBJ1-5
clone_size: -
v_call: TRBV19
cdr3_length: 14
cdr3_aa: CASSIVTGGQPQHF
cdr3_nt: TGTGCCAGTAGTATAGTGACGGGGGGGCAGCCCCAGCATTTT

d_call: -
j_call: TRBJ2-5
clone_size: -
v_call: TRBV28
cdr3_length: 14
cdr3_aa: CASRRTGSSETQYF
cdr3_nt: TGTGCCAGCAGAAGGACTGGGAGCAGTGAGACCCAGTACTTC

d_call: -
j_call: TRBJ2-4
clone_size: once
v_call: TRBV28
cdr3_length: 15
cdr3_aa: CASSFLDRSKNIQYF
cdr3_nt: TGTGCCAGCAGTTTTCTCGACAGATCCAAAAACATTCAGTACTTC

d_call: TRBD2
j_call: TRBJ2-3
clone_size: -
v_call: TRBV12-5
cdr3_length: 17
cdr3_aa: CASGLWSKRETFDTQYF
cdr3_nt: TGTGCTAGTGGTCTATGGTCGAAGCGGGAGACTTTCGATACGCAGTATTTT

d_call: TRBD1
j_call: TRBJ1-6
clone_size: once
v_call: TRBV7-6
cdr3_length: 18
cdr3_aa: CASSLVSSQGADNSPLHF
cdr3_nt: TGTGCCAGCAGCTTAGTCTCTTCCCAGGGGGCGGATAATTCACCCCTCCACTTT